These 21 T cell receptor beta chains were sequenced from one sample in a study of response to subunit inactivated influenza vaccine. TCRdb fed the RT-PCR reads into MiXCR, producing one record per CDR3 protein. This sample has approximately 500,000 distinct CDR3 sequences, with 12% to 15% found just once. Sequencing used PBMCs from blood, obtained 11 to 12 days after vaccination. The receptors originated from a man aged 50-59 years who received an inactivated influenza vaccine.

This clonotype was observed a handful of times. This chain uses TRBV4-3 with TRBJ2-5; D perhaps matches TRBD1 (7 bases). CDR1 is LGHNA, CDR2 YSLEER, per germline. This CDR3 is 15 amino acids long. Trimming shortened V by 2 bases and J by 3 bases, and 13 bases separated the two germline ends. CDR3 region: CASSQLFRGEETQYF. CDR3 nucleotide sequence: TGCGCCAGCAGCCAACTATTCAGGGGGGAAGAGACCCAGTACTTC.

This clonotype was recorded many times. The genes are TRBV6-2 or TRBV6-3 and TRBJ2-7, with 9 bases lining up with TRBD2. The CDR3 consists of 17 residues. CDR1 and CDR2 from the germline V gene are MNHEY and SVGEGT. Trimming took 3 bases from V and 4 from J; bases not matched to a gene: 13. The CDR3: CASSYSGILRGGYEQYF. CDR3 coding DNA: TGTGCCAGCAGTTATTCCGGGATACTGCGGGGGGGATACGAGCAGTACTTC.

This clonotype was detected a few times. The rearrangement joins TRBV12-3 or TRBV12-4 to TRBJ1-2, with TRBD1 identical over 7 bases. The CDR3 covers 14 residues. V shed 5 bases, J shed 4 bases, and the junction held 7 bases outside the gene matches. The CDR3 sequence: CASSIETGPYGYTF. CDR3 sequence (DNA): TGTGCCAGCAGTATTGAGACAGGGCCCTATGGCTACACCTTC.

This clonotype turned up a few times. The chain has TRBV14 and TRBJ2-7; D is possibly TRBD1 (6 bases). The V end was cut by 1 base, the J end by 5 bases, with 15 bases between. CDR1 and CDR2 (germline): SGHDN, FVKESK. The CDR3 loop spans 15 amino acids. The CDR3 loop reads CASSQVGQTPHEQYF. The CDR3 nucleotides read TGTGCCAGCAGCCAAGTTGGACAGACCCCCCACGAGCAGTACTTC.

The DNA of the CDR3 is TGTGCCAGCAGTCAAGGACGTCCCAAGAACCAGTACTTC. Translation gives CASSQGRPKNQYF. V is TRBV28 and J is TRBJ2-5; D unclear. CDR1 is MDHEN, CDR2 SYDVKM, per germline. CDR3 length: 13 amino acids. Trimming removed 5 bases from V and 10 bases from J, with 17 bases in between.

Ten or more counts support this clonotype. The chain joins TRBV29-1 to TRBJ2-7, with D perhaps matching TRBD1 (6 bases). CDR3 length: 13 residues. Germline lookup yields CDR1 SQVTM and CDR2 ANQGSEA. V dropped 5 bases and J dropped 2 bases, with 13 bases sitting between them. DNA of the CDR3: TGCAGCGTTTCCCAGGGGAACCCCTACGAGCAGTACTTC. It encodes CSVSQGNPYEQYF.

This clonotype was seen repeatedly, ten times or more. The rearrangement joins TRBV5-1 to TRBJ2-5, with D unresolved. Germline values: CDR1 SGHRS, CDR2 YFSETQ. This CDR3 comprises 12 residues. Trimming took off 7 bases at V and 2 bases at J, with 9 bases between the two ends. CDR3 loop: CASRQEQETQYF. The CDR3 DNA sequence: TGCGCCAGCCGGCAAGAGCAAGAGACCCAGTACTTC.

The chain links TRBV6-2 or TRBV6-3 to TRBJ1-2; 7 nucleotides agree with TRBD1. This CDR3 region has 16 residues. Germline V gene data show CDR1 as MNHEY and CDR2 as SVGEGT. With V trimmed by 4 bases and J by 1 base, 9 bases remained unmatched. The CDR3: CASSSPEGQINYGYTF. The CDR3 DNA is TGTGCCAGCAGTTCGCCCGAGGGACAGATTAACTATGGCTACACCTTC.

V gene TRBV12-3 or TRBV12-4 combines with J gene TRBJ2-1, with D unclear. The CDR3 length is 11 residues. Trimming took off 5 bases at V and 8 bases at J, with 7 bases between the two ends. In nucleotides, the CDR3 is TGTGCCAGCAGTCCACGACATGAGCAGTTCTTC. Protein product: CASSPRHEQFF.

This clonotype came up many times. The genes are TRBV6-2 or TRBV6-3 and TRBJ1-5; D is unresolved. CDR3 length equals 15 residues. CDR1 is MNHEY and CDR2 is SVGEGT in the germline V gene. Trimming pared 0 bases from V and 3 bases from J, leaving 9 bases between. The CDR3 nucleotides read TGTGCCAGCAGTTACTCAGAGGGCTACAATCAGCCCCAGCATTTT. Protein sequence: CASSYSEGYNQPQHF.

This clonotype was picked up many times. V gene TRBV20-1 combines with J gene TRBJ2-7, with 8 bases matching TRBD2. The CDR3 length is 13 residues. Germline loops: CDR1 DFQATT, CDR2 SNEGSKA (reference sequence). The ends lost 6 bases at V and 0 bases at J; junction bases unmatched: 4. CDR3 coding DNA: TGCAGTGCATCCGGGACTAGCTCCTACGAGCAGTACTTC. Translation gives CSASGTSSYEQYF.

This clonotype was observed a handful of times. The chain couples TRBV6-2 or TRBV6-3 to TRBJ1-2; a weak D match, TRBD1 (6 bases). Trimming took 5 bases from V and 7 from J, leaving 14 bases between them. CDR1 MNHEY and CDR2 SVGEGT come from the germline V gene. The CDR3 is made up of 13 amino acids. CDR3 in amino acids: CASSRPGVRGYTF. The CDR3 coding sequence is TGTGCCAGCAGTAGACCAGGGGTTCGTGGCTACACCTTC.

The V call is TRBV29-1, the J call TRBJ2-1, with D tentatively TRBD2 (5 bases). The CDR3 sequence is 15 residues long. Germline assignment: CDR1 SQVTM and CDR2 ANQGSEA. The germline V and J ends were trimmed by 0 bases and 3 bases, with 12 bases remaining between them. The CDR3: CSVEDRGPVYNEQFF. DNA for the CDR3: TGCAGCGTTGAAGATCGGGGTCCCGTCTACAATGAGCAGTTCTTC.

The genes are TRBV2 and TRBJ2-1; tentatively, D is TRBD1 (6 bases). CDR1 is SNHLY and CDR2 is FYNNEI in the germline V gene. The V end lost 4 bases, the J end lost 2 bases, and 18 bases lay between the germline ends. The length of the CDR3 is 17 residues. The CDR3 DNA reads TGTGCCAGCAGTGTAATGCTACAGGGTCTAACCTACAATGAGCAGTTCTTC. Translation gives CASSVMLQGLTYNEQFF.

This clonotype appeared many times. The J gene is TRBJ1-5, the V gene TRBV6-1, with D maybe TRBD1 (5 bases). The CDR3 runs 13 residues. V lost 6 bases and J 3 bases, leaving 9 bases between the germline ends. Germline values: CDR1 MNHNS, CDR2 SASEGT. CDR3: CASSLTVNQPQHF. CDR3 DNA sequence: TGTGCCAGCAGCCTGACAGTCAATCAGCCCCAGCATTTT.

This clonotype showed up just a few times. The CDR3 loop is CASSSGARQPQHF. CDR3 bases: TGTGCCAGCAGCTCAGGGGCAAGGCAGCCCCAGCATTTT. The rearrangement uses TRBV7-2 and TRBJ1-5, with D perhaps matching TRBD1 (6 bases). Trimming cost V 4 bases and J 7 bases, with 11 bases left between them. Per the germline V gene, CDR1 is SGHTA and CDR2 is FQGNSA. The CDR3 totals 13 residues.

The chain has TRBV2 and TRBJ2-1, with TRBD2 matching over 7 bases. The CDR3 is made up of 15 amino acids. CDR1 is SNHLY and CDR2 is FYNNEI in the germline V gene. V shed 4 bases and J 4 bases; nucleotides not matched to a gene: 7. The CDR3 nucleotides are TGTGCCAGCAGTGTTCGACTAGCCGTATACAATGAGCAGTTCTTC. As protein: CASSVRLAVYNEQFF.

This clonotype was observed at least ten times. The chain joins TRBV7-8 to TRBJ1-3; D is uncertain. The germline gives CDR1 SGHVS, CDR2 FQNEAQ. The CDR3 loop spans 14 amino acids. V was shortened by 1 base and J by 2 bases, with 6 bases between the two germline ends. CDR3: CASSLVGTGNTIYF. CDR3 nucleotides: TGTGCCAGCAGCTTAGTGGGGACTGGAAACACCATATATTTT.

The chain has TRBV12-3 or TRBV12-4 and TRBJ2-1; D unresolved. V was cut by 7 bases and J by 0 bases, with 13 bases left in between. The CDR3 length is 15 residues. The CDR3: CASTSWGSSYNEQFF. CDR3 bases: TGTGCCAGCACCTCTTGGGGTTCCTCCTACAATGAGCAGTTCTTC.

This clonotype was detected many times. This sequence joins TRBV12-3 or TRBV12-4 and TRBJ2-3; TRBD1 matches at 7 bases. V gave up 5 bases and J gave up 2 bases; unmatched junction bases: 7. CDR3 length: 15 amino acids. CDR3 DNA: TGTGCCAGCAGTCTGGGGGACAGAGACACAGATACGCAGTATTTT. Translation gives CASSLGDRDTDTQYF.

The chain links TRBV20-1 to TRBJ1-1, with D maybe TRBD1 (6 bases). The germline gives CDR1 DFQATT, CDR2 SNEGSKA (reference sequence). V dropped 4 bases and J dropped 1 base, with 16 bases sitting between them. The CDR3 extends over 15 amino acids. CDR3: CSAIDSGHRNTEAFF. CDR3 coding DNA: TGCAGTGCTATAGATTCGGGACACCGGAACACTGAAGCTTTCTTT.